Presented here are 19 T cell receptor beta chains from one specimen sequenced in a study of shared clonotypes between healthy human individuals. Naive CD8 cells were CD45RO-negative, positively selected for CCR7, excluding terminally differentiated effector memory CD45RA+ cells. Assay used: immunoSEQ multiplex PCR; TCRdb lists only in-frame clones, some missing. The table has around 2,000,000 clones, roughly 94% seen once; the top ten hold roughly 1%. What was sequenced was naive CD8+ T cells sorted from blood. The receptors were sampled from a man aged 18 to 30 in good health.

V and J are TRBV7-3 and TRBJ2-3; the D gene is possibly TRBD2 (6 bases). Germline values: CDR1 SGHTA, CDR2 FQGTGA. Trimming left V 4 bases short and J 0 bases short, with 11 bases between. The CDR3 is made up of 15 amino acids. CDR3 sequence: CASSSGGGSTDTQYF. CDR3 DNA sequence: TGTGCCAGCAGCTCCGGTGGGGGGAGCACAGATACGCAGTATTTT.

On this clone itself: This sample also contains other DNA sequences that code for the same CDR3. The chain employs TRBV9 and TRBJ1-2, with TRBD1 matching 7 bases. This CDR3 contains 12 residues. Germline trimming cut 4 bases from V and 8 bases from J; bases unmatched to any gene: 5. Per the germline V gene, CDR1 is SGDLS and CDR2 is YYNGEE. The CDR3 DNA is TGTGCCAGCAGCCTTACAGGGGACGGCTACACCTTC. It yields the protein CASSLTGDGYTF.

The gene calls are TRBV27 and TRBJ2-5; the match to TRBD2 covers 10 bases. Looked up from germline, CDR1 is MNHEY and CDR2 is SMNVEV (reference sequence). The CDR3 is 16 residues long. Germline trimming cut 6 bases from V and 2 bases from J; bases unmatched to any gene: 9. The CDR3: CASRELAGALQETQYF. The DNA of the CDR3 is TGTGCCAGCAGGGAGCTAGCGGGGGCCCTACAAGAGACCCAGTACTTC.

Of note for this clone: Other nucleotide sequences from this sample produce the same CDR3. The chain employs TRBV9 and TRBJ2-7, with a possible D match to TRBD2 (6 bases). V gave up 0 bases and J gave up 6 bases, with 10 bases separating them. CDR1 and CDR2 (germline): SGDLS, YYNGEE. The CDR3 is 13 amino acids. The CDR3 DNA reads as TGTGCCAGCAGCGTAGGAGGAGGGAGCGAGCAGTACTTC. Translated: CASSVGGGSEQYF.

The chain recombines TRBV19 with TRBJ2-1; 8 bases are a match to TRBD2. Trimming cost V 7 bases and J 9 bases; bases outside gene matches: 17. The CDR3 consists of 16 residues. CDR1 and CDR2 from the germline V gene are LNHDA and SQIVND (reference sequence). The CDR3 DNA reads as TGTGCCAGTACCACCCCCCTCGGGACTAGGATTTTTGAGCAGTTCTTC. Its translation: CASTTPLGTRIFEQFF.

This clone has a single count. This chain connects TRBV5-4 to TRBJ2-2; TRBD1 aligns across 8 bases. The CDR3 spans 16 residues. CDR1 is SGHNT, CDR2 YYREEE, per germline (reference sequence). J gave up 7 bases and V 2 bases, and 10 bases lay outside the gene matches. As DNA, the CDR3 is TGTGCCAGCAGCTTCAAGACAGGGGAGGAGGGCGGGGAGCTGTTTTTT. Protein: CASSFKTGEEGGELFF.

The V call is TRBV5-4, the J call TRBJ1-3, with D possibly TRBD1 on 6 matching bases. The CDR3 is 13 residues long. Germline CDR1 SGHNT, CDR2 YYREEE (reference sequence). Trimming cost V 5 bases and J 3 bases, with 9 bases left between them. The CDR3 here is CASSRGSGNTIYF. CDR3 nucleotides: TGTGCCAGCAGTAGGGGGAGTGGAAACACCATATATTTT.

This clone was detected once. This specimen includes other DNA sequences encoding the same CDR3. This rearrangement joins TRBV6-1 to TRBJ2-7; D ambiguous. This CDR3 is built from 13 residues. Trimming pared 6 bases from V and 3 bases from J, leaving 12 bases between. CDR1 is MNHNS and CDR2 is SASEGT in the germline V gene. This CDR3 is CASSPGSGYEQYF. The CDR3 nucleotides read TGTGCCAGCAGCCCCGGGTCAGGCTACGAGCAGTACTTC.

This clone was picked up a small number of times. Other nucleotide sequences in the sample specify the same CDR3. The gene calls are TRBV5-4 and TRBJ1-2; D might be TRBD1 (6 bases). The CDR3 is 13 amino acids. Germline-derived CDR1 and CDR2 are SGHNT and YYREEE (reference sequence). V was trimmed by 4 bases and J by 2 bases, leaving 9 bases between them. The CDR3 sequence: CASSPGQNYGYTF. The CDR3 region has the DNA TGTGCCAGCAGCCCCGGACAGAACTATGGCTACACCTTC.

The genes are TRBV7-2 and TRBJ2-5, with 8 bases lining up with TRBD2. The junction had 4 bases not matched to a gene; V was cut back by 2 bases and J by 2 bases. Germline CDR1 SGHTA, CDR2 FQGNSA. This CDR3 region has 15 residues. CDR3 nucleotide sequence: TGTGCCAGCAGCTTAATCGGGAGGGGACAAGAGACCCAGTACTTC. Encoded protein: CASSLIGRGQETQYF. Full variable domain (rest looked up from reference TRBV7-2 and TRBJ2-5): GAGVSQSPSNKVTEKGKDVELRCDPISGHTALYWYRQSLGQGLEFLIYFQGNSAPDKSGLPSDRFSAERTGGSVSTLTIQRTQQEDSAVYLCASSLIGRGQETQYFGPGTRLLVL.

The chain is built from TRBV7-6 and TRBJ2-3; 7 bases align to TRBD2. This CDR3 is built from 18 residues. Losses at the gene ends were 5 bases for V and 1 base for J; bases not matched to a gene: 15. From germline, CDR1 is SGHVS and CDR2 FNYEAQ. In nucleotides, the CDR3 is TGTGCCAGCAGCGTCGTTTGGGGCGGGAGTAGGGGCACAGATACGCAGTATTTT. It codes for CASSVVWGGSRGTDTQYF.

The genes are TRBV5-4 and TRBJ2-3, with TRBD2 identical over 10 bases. Germline values: CDR1 SGHNT, CDR2 YYREEE (reference sequence). V dropped 1 base and J dropped 0; count of bases not matched to a gene: 2. The CDR3 covers 16 residues. CDR3 region: CASSLPLAGSTDTQYF. For the CDR3, the DNA is TGTGCCAGCAGCTTGCCACTAGCGGGGAGCACAGATACGCAGTATTTT.

The rearrangement links TRBV19 to TRBJ2-7; 7 bases match TRBD1. The CDR3 has 12 residues. Germline assignment: CDR1 LNHDA and CDR2 SQIVND (reference sequence). The V segment lost 10 bases and the J segment 5 bases; nucleotides outside the gene matches: 8. This CDR3 is CATAGTANEQYF. The CDR3 DNA is TGTGCCACCGCTGGGACAGCTAACGAGCAGTACTTC.

The genes are TRBV4-1 and TRBJ1-1; maybe TRBD1 (5 bases). From germline, CDR1 is MGHRA and CDR2 YSYEKL. The V end lost 3 bases, the J end lost 3 bases, and 23 bases lay between the germline ends. The CDR3 has 18 amino acids. The CDR3 nucleotides are TGCGCCAGCAGCCAGGACGCCAAAGTAGGGGCCGTGGACACTGAAGCTTTCTTT. Translating it yields CASSQDAKVGAVDTEAFF.

The chain joins TRBV2 to TRBJ2-7; no clear D gene. The ends were cut back, 7 bases at V and 0 bases at J, with 10 bases in the middle. The V gene's germline CDR1 is SNHLY and CDR2 FYNNEI. The CDR3 totals 13 residues. In DNA form, the CDR3 reads TGTGCCAGCACGCTGCCACCCTCCTACGAGCAGTACTTC. It is translated as CASTLPPSYEQYF.

The V and J genes are TRBV13 and TRBJ2-7; no firm D call. Per germline, CDR1 PRHDT and CDR2 FYEKMQ (reference sequence). The ends were cut back, 2 bases at V and 4 bases at J, with 15 bases in the middle. This CDR3 has 15 residues. CDR3 sequence reads: CASSLQGSGGYEQYF. Here the CDR3 DNA reads TGTGCCAGCAGCTTACAAGGGTCCGGTGGGTACGAGCAGTACTTC.

This chain connects TRBV4-3 to TRBJ2-1, with a possible D match to TRBD2 (6 bases). CDR1 is LGHNA, CDR2 YSLEER, per germline. The V end lost 1 base, the J end lost 6 bases, and 13 bases lay between the germline ends. The CDR3 totals 15 residues. This CDR3 is CASSQVIEGGNEQFF. The CDR3 nucleotides read TGCGCCAGCAGCCAAGTAATAGAGGGAGGCAATGAGCAGTTCTTC.

The chain uses TRBV30 and TRBJ2-7; a weak D match, TRBD1 (6 bases). V was shortened by 3 bases and J by 4 bases, with 13 bases between the two germline ends. Germline CDR1 GTSNPN, CDR2 SVGIG (reference sequence). CDR3 size: 13 residues. CDR3 coding DNA: TGTGCCTGGAGGTCCAGGGGAATATACGAGCAGTACTTC. The encoded protein is CAWRSRGIYEQYF.

The rearrangement links TRBV27 to TRBJ1-1, with D possibly matching TRBD1 (6 bases). CDR1 is MNHEY and CDR2 is SMNVEV in the germline V gene (reference sequence). Trimming took off 7 bases at V and 11 bases at J, with 23 bases between the two ends. This CDR3 contains 14 residues. CDR3 residues: CASTLSRGGGEAFF. The CDR3, as DNA: TGTGCCAGCACCCTATCAAGGGGGGGTGGAGAGGCTTTCTTT.